The clone carrying this T cell receptor beta chain has a handful of counts. This entry belongs to a study of blood T cells in healthy people across ages. It was with a sample-barcoded 5' primer and a J-beta primer mix that a second PCR of roughly 7 to 12 cycles was run. MiXCR, applied by TCRdb to the 5' RACE reads, yields one record per CDR3 protein. The data show over 700,000 distinct CDR3 sequences, roughly 25% seen once. CDR1 and CDR2 (germline): SGHTA, FQGTGA. With V trimmed by 5 bases and J by 9 bases, 8 bases remained unmatched. CDR3 length: 15 amino acids. These data also formed part of another study, on T cells of mothers and their children.

Source material: blood. The TCR originated in a boy aged 5-17 years in good health. The chain uses TRBV7-3 and TRBJ2-1; 12 bases are shared with TRBD2. The CDR3 spells CASSQRLAGAREQFF. CDR3 coding DNA: TGTGCCAGCAGCCAACGACTAGCGGGAGCTCGTGAGCAGTTCTTC.